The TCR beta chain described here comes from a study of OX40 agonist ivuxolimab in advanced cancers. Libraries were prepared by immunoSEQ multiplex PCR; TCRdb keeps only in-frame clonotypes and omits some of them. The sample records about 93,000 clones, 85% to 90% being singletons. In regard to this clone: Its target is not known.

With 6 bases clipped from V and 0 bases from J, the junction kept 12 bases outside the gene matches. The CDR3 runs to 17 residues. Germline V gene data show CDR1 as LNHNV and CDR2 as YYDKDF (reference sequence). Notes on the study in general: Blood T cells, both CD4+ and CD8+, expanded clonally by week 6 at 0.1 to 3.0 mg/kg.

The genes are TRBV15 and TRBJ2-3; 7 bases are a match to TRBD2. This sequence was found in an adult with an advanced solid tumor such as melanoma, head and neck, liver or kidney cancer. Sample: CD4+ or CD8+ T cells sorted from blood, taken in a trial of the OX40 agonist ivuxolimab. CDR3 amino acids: CATSSRGSGESTDTQYF. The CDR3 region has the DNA TGTGCCACCAGTTCTAGGGGAAGCGGGGAAAGCACAGATACGCAGTATTTT.